Listed here are 20 T cell receptor beta chains from one sample, sequenced in a study of blood T cell repertoires in COVID-19. Assay used: immunoSEQ multiplex PCR; TCRdb lists only in-frame clones, some missing. Of fewer than 35,000 clones in the sample, approximately 92% are singletons; the top ten hold under 30%. The sample consisted of peripheral blood. Receptors were obtained from an elderly man with acute or convalescent COVID-19.

The sample holds a few counts of this clone. The CDR3 protein is CASSPLLETQYF. CDR3 DNA sequence: TGTGCCAGCAGTCCCCTTCTGGAGACCCAGTACTTC. The rearrangement uses TRBV3-1 (or the pseudogene TRBV3-2) and TRBJ2-5; D is unresolved. The CDR3 covers 12 residues. CDR1 and CDR2 from the germline V gene are LGHDT and YNNKEL (reference sequence). Trimming took off 6 bases at V and 5 bases at J, with 10 bases between the two ends.

The V gene is TRBV3-1 (or the pseudogene TRBV3-2), the J gene TRBJ2-7, with a tentative D call TRBD2 (5 bases). CDR1 is LGHDT, CDR2 YNNKEL, per germline (reference sequence). CDR3 size: 15 residues. V shed 3 bases and J shed 8 bases, with 20 bases lying between them. CDR3 loop: CASSHKSEGPRQQYF. The CDR3 DNA is TGTGCCAGCAGCCACAAGTCCGAGGGCCCTCGACAGCAGTACTTC.

CDR3 nucleotide sequence: TGTGCCAGCAGTCCTTCGGGGGGCAGCCAAGAGACCCAGTACTTC. This encodes CASSPSGGSQETQYF. The chain couples TRBV27 to TRBJ2-5; possibly TRBD2 for D (7 bases). V was pared by 5 bases and J by 1 base, with 14 bases between. Per germline, CDR1 MNHEY and CDR2 SMNVEV (reference sequence). The CDR3 has 15 residues.

J is TRBJ2-5 and V is TRBV29-1; TRBD2 aligns across 12 bases. Germline CDR1 reads SQVTM; CDR2 reads ANQGSEA. Trimming removed 4 bases from V and 2 bases from J; junction bases left unmatched: 2. This CDR3 has 14 residues. Here the CDR3 DNA reads TGCAGCGTTGGACTAGCGGGAGTACAAGAGACCCAGTACTTC. It yields the protein CSVGLAGVQETQYF.

The chain carries TRBV19 and TRBJ2-5, with D perhaps TRBD2 (6 bases). The CDR3 has 12 amino acids. V was clipped by 6 bases and J by 5 bases, with 10 bases between them. Germline-derived CDR1 and CDR2 are LNHDA and SQIVND (reference sequence). The CDR3 sequence: CASRLAGETQYF. DNA of the CDR3: TGTGCCAGTAGACTAGCCGGCGAGACCCAGTACTTC.

This clone was found once. This sequence joins TRBV29-1 and TRBJ2-3, with 7 bases aligning to TRBD1. The CDR3 has 14 residues. The germline V gene encodes CDR1 SQVTM and CDR2 ANQGSEA. V was pared by 5 bases and J by 1 base, with 6 bases of the junction left unmatched. CDR3 DNA sequence: TGCAGCGTTCCGGACAGGCTCCGCACAGATACGCAGTATTTT. Translation gives CSVPDRLRTDTQYF.

The chain combines TRBV25-1 with TRBJ2-7; D is perhaps TRBD2 (6 bases). The CDR3 sequence is 15 residues long. Trimming took off 6 bases at V and 0 bases at J, with 15 bases between the two ends. In germline, CDR1 is MGHDK, CDR2 SYGVNS. CDR3 coding DNA: TGTGCCAGCAGCCGAGATGGAGGGAGCTCCTACGAGCAGTACTTC. This codes for CASSRDGGSSYEQYF.

The CDR3 here is CASSVMTGGGNSPLHF. CDR3 DNA: TGTGCCAGCAGTGTAATGACAGGGGGCGGGAATTCACCCCTCCACTTT. The V gene is TRBV25-1, the J gene TRBJ1-6; 10 positions match TRBD1. The trim removed 4 bases at V and 7 bases at J, leaving 7 bases unmatched. The CDR3 length is 16 residues. The germline CDR1 and CDR2 sequences are MGHDK and SYGVNS.

The V gene is TRBV5-4, the J gene TRBJ2-3; 13 bases line up with TRBD2. V was clipped by 3 bases and J by 4 bases; unmatched bases: 2. Germline V CDR1 and CDR2: SGHNT, YYREEE (reference sequence). The CDR3 covers 15 residues. CDR3: CASSSGLAGADTQYF. CDR3 nucleotides: TGTGCCAGCAGCTCTGGACTAGCGGGAGCAGATACGCAGTATTTT.

The chain employs TRBV3-1 (or the pseudogene TRBV3-2) and TRBJ2-7, with 10 positions matching TRBD2. This CDR3 is built from 15 residues. The V gene end was trimmed by 1 base and the J gene end by 2 bases; junction bases not matched to a gene: 2. Germline-derived CDR1 and CDR2 are LGHDT and YNNKEL (reference sequence). The CDR3 reads CASSQGLAGAYEQYF. CDR3 in DNA: TGTGCCAGCAGCCAAGGCCTAGCGGGGGCCTACGAGCAGTACTTC.

This clone was seen a few times. The V gene is TRBV13, the J gene TRBJ2-7; 11 nucleotides line up with TRBD1. There are 14 residues in the CDR3. The germline V gene has CDR1 PRHDT and CDR2 FYEKMQ (reference sequence). V shed 6 bases and J 4 bases; nucleotides not matched to a gene: 5. CDR3 sequence: CASRRRDRGYEQYF. DNA for the CDR3: TGTGCCAGCAGGCGCCGGGACAGGGGGTACGAGCAGTACTTC.

The chain combines TRBV19 with TRBJ2-4; TRBD1 is a possible D gene (6 bases). Germline V gene lookup returns CDR1 LNHDA and CDR2 SQIVND (reference sequence). Trimming removed 6 bases from V and 6 bases from J, with 15 bases in between. The CDR3 runs to 14 residues. The CDR3 loop is CASRNEQGANIQYF. DNA of the CDR3: TGTGCCAGTAGGAATGAACAGGGTGCAAACATTCAGTACTTC.

The chain couples TRBV5-4 to TRBJ2-1, with TRBD2 identical over 14 bases. V gave up 3 bases and J gave up 4 bases; unmatched junction bases: 3. The length of the CDR3 is 16 residues. Germline CDR1 is SGHNT and CDR2 is YYREEE (reference sequence). The CDR3 spells CASSSGTSGSYNEQFF. The CDR3, as DNA: TGTGCCAGCAGCTCCGGGACTAGCGGGAGTTACAATGAGCAGTTCTTC.

This clone was observed a single time. CDR3 residues: CASTLGRTNEKLFF. CDR3 DNA: TGTGCCAGCACCCTTGGCAGAACTAATGAAAAACTGTTTTTT. V and J are TRBV2 and TRBJ1-4; D is undetermined. From germline, CDR1 is SNHLY and CDR2 FYNNEI. The germline V and J ends were trimmed by 7 bases and 1 base, with 10 bases remaining between them. The length of the CDR3 is 14 residues.

This clone has only one observation. The J gene is TRBJ2-1, the V gene TRBV7-9; tentative D call: TRBD1 (6 bases). Germline CDR1 is SEHNR and CDR2 is FQNEAQ (reference sequence). This CDR3 is built from 15 residues. Trimming took 4 bases from V and 8 from J, leaving 18 bases between them. The CDR3 sequence: CASSSRAGAGHEQFF. The CDR3 nucleotides read TGTGCCAGCAGCTCCCGGGCAGGGGCGGGCCATGAGCAGTTCTTC.

The chain links TRBV6-6 to TRBJ1-2; D is uncertain. The CDR3 totals 13 residues. The germline gives CDR1 MNHNY, CDR2 SVGAGI (reference sequence). The V and J ends lost 6 bases and 8 bases respectively, with 16 bases between them. The CDR3 here is CASSQPSTDGYTF. The CDR3, as DNA: TGTGCCAGCAGCCAACCTAGTACTGACGGCTACACCTTC.

This clone has a single count. V gene TRBV5-4 combines with J gene TRBJ1-4, with TRBD1 identical over 12 bases. V gave up 3 bases and J gave up 3 bases; unmatched junction bases: 3. Germline values: CDR1 SGHNT, CDR2 YYREEE (reference sequence). The CDR3 length is 16 residues. The CDR3 sequence: CASSSGQGAANEKLFF. The CDR3 DNA follows: TGTGCCAGCAGCTCGGGACAGGGGGCGGCTAATGAAAAACTGTTTTTT.

The V gene is TRBV5-1, the J gene TRBJ2-2; D is ambiguous. Per germline, CDR1 SGHRS and CDR2 YFSETQ. The CDR3 covers 13 residues. V was pared by 4 bases and J by 6 bases, with 10 bases between. The CDR3 DNA sequence: TGCGCCAGCAGCCTCGACACAGCCGGGGAGCTGTTTTTT. Its translation is CASSLDTAGELFF.

The J gene is TRBJ1-2, the V gene TRBV19; tentative D call: TRBD1 (6 bases). Germline V gives CDR1 LNHDA, CDR2 SQIVND (reference sequence). The CDR3 is made up of 14 amino acids. Trimming took off 8 bases at V and 8 bases at J, with 21 bases between the two ends. CDR3 coding DNA: TGTGCCAGTGACGAGGGGGAGCGCATCGGCGGCTACACCTTC. Translating gives CASDEGERIGGYTF.

This sequence joins TRBV7-8 and TRBJ1-4, with no clear D. Germline V gene data show CDR1 as SGHVS and CDR2 as FQNEAQ. The CDR3 is 16 amino acids. Trimming cost V 7 bases and J 0 bases, with 15 bases left between them. The CDR3 spells CASIPGDQATNEKLFF. The CDR3 coding sequence is TGTGCCAGCATCCCCGGGGATCAGGCAACTAATGAAAAACTGTTTTTT.